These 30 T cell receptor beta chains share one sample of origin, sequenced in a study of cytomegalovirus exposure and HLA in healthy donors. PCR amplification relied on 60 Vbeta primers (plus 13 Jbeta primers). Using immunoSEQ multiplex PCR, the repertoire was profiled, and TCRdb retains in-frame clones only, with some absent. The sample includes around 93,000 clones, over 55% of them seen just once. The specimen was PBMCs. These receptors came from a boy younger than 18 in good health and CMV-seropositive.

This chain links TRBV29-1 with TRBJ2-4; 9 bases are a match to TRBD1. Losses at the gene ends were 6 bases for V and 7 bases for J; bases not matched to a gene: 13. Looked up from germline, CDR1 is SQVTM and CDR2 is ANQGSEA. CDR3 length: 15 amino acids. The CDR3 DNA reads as TGCAGCGTACAAAGAGGGACAGGGAAGGCGAACATTCAGTACTTC. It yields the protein CSVQRGTGKANIQYF. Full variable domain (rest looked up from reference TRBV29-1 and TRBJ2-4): SAVISQKPSRDICQRGTSLTIQCQVDSQVTMMFWYRQQPGQSLTLIATANQGSEATYESGFVIDKFPISRPNLTFSTLTVSNMSPEDSSIYLCSVQRGTGKANIQYFGAGTRLSVL.

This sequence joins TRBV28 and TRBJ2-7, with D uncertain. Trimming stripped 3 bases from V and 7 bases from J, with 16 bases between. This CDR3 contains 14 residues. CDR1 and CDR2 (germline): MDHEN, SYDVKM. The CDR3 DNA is TGTGCCAGCAGTTTGCGCGAGGTGATAGGAGAGCAGTACTTC. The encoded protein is CASSLREVIGEQYF.

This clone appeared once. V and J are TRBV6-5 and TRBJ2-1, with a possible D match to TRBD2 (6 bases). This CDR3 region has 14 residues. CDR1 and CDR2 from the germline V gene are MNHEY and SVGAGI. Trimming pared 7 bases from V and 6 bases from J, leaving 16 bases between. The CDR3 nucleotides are TGTGCCAGCACCCGGGACTTAGCGAGCAATGAGCAGTTCTTC. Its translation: CASTRDLASNEQFF.

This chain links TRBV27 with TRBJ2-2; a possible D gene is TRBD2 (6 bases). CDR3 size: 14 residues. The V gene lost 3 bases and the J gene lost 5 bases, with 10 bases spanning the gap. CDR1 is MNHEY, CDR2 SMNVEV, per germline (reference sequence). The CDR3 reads CASSFQTRTGELFF. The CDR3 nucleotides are TGTGCCAGCAGTTTTCAGACTAGGACCGGGGAGCTGTTTTTT.

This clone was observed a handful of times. This CDR3 reads CASSPEGAAGKLFF. DNA for the CDR3: TGTGCCAGCAGCCCCGAAGGAGCGGCCGGAAAACTGTTTTTT. This chain connects TRBV9 to TRBJ1-4, with unresolved D. V was cut by 4 bases and J by 10 bases, with 17 bases left in between. Germline assignment: CDR1 SGDLS and CDR2 YYNGEE. The CDR3 runs to 14 residues.

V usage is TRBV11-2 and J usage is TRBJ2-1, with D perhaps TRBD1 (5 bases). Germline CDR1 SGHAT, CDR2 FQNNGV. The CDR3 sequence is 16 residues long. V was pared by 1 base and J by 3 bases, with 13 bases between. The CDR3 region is CASSLGRTPFYNEQFF. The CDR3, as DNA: TGTGCCAGCAGCTTAGGGCGGACACCCTTCTACAATGAGCAGTTCTTC.

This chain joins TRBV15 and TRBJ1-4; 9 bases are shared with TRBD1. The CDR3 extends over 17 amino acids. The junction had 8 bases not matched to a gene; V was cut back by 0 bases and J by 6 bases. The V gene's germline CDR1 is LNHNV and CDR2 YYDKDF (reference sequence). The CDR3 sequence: CATSRERSGQGYEKLFF. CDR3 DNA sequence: TGTGCCACCAGCAGAGAACGGTCGGGACAGGGTTATGAAAAACTGTTTTTT.

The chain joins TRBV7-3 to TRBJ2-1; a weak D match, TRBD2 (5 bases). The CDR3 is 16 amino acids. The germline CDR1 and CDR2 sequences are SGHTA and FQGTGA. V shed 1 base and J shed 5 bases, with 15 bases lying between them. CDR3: CASSLNAGTLDNEQFF. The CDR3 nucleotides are TGTGCCAGCAGCTTAAACGCGGGTACCCTGGACAATGAGCAGTTCTTC.

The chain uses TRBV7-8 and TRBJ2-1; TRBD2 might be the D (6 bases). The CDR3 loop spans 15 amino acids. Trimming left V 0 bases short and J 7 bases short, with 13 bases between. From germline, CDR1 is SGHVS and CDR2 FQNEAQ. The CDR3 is CASSLAFGGRNEQFF. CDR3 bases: TGTGCCAGCAGCTTAGCCTTCGGGGGTAGGAATGAGCAGTTCTTC.

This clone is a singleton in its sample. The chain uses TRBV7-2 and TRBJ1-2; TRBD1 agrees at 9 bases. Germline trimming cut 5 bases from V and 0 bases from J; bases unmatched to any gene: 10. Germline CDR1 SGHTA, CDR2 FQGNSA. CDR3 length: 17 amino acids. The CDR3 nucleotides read TGTGCCAGCAGCCGTGGGACAGGGCCCGTCTCTAACTATGGCTACACCTTC. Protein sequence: CASSRGTGPVSNYGYTF.

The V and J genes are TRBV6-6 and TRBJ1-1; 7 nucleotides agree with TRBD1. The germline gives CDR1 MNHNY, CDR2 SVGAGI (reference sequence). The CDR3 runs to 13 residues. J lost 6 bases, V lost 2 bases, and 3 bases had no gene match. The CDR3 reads CASSYRGQSEAFF. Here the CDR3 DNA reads TGTGCCAGCAGTTACCGGGGACAGTCTGAAGCTTTCTTT.

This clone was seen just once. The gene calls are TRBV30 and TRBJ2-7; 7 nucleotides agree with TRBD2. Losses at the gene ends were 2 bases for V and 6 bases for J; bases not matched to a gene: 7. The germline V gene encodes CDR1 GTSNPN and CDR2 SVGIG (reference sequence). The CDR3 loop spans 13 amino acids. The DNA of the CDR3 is TGTGCCTGGAGTTTCCTATGGGGGGGCGAGCAGTACTTC. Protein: CAWSFLWGGEQYF.

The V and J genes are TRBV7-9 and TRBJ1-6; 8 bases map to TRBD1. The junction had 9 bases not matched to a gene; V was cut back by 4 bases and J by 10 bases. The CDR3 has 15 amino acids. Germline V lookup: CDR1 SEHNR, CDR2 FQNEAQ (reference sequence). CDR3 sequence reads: CASSSPTGGTSPLHF. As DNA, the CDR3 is TGTGCCAGCAGCTCCCCTACAGGGGGAACGTCACCCCTCCACTTT. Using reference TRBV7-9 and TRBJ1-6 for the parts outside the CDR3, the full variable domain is DTGVSQNPRHKITKRGQNVTFRCDPISEHNRLYWYRQTLGQGPEFLTYFQNEAQLEKSRLLSDRFSAERPKGSFSTLEIQRTEQGDSAMYLCASSSPTGGTSPLHFGNGTRLTVT.

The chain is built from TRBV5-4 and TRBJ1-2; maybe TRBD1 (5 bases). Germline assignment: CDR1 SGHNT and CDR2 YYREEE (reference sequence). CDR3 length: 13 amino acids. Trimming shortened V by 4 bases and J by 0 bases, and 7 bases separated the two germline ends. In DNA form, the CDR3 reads TGTGCCAGCAGCACAGGTGCTAACTATGGCTACACCTTC. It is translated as CASSTGANYGYTF.

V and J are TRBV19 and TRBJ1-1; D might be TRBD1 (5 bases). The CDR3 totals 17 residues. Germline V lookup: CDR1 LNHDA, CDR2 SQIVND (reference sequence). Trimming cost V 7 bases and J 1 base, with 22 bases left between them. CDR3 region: CASIETTTGFRNTEAFF. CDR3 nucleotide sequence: TGTGCCAGTATTGAGACCACCACAGGATTTCGGAACACTGAAGCTTTCTTT.

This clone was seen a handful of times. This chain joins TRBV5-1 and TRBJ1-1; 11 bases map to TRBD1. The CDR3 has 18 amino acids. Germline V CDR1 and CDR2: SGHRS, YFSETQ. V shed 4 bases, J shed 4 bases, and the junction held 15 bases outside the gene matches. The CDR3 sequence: CASSPVRTGGGFGTEAFF. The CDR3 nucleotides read TGCGCCAGCAGCCCAGTTCGGACAGGGGGCGGTTTCGGCACTGAAGCTTTCTTT. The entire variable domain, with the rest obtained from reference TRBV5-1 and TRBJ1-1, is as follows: KAGVTQTPRYLIKTRGQQVTLSCSPISGHRSVSWYQQTPGQGLQFLFEYFSETQRNKGNFPGRFSGRQFSNSRSEMNVSTLELGDSALYLCASSPVRTGGGFGTEAFFGQGTRLTVV.

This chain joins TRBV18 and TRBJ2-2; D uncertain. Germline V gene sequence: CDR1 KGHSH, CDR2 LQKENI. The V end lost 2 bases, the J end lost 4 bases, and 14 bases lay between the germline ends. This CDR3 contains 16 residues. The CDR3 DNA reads TGTGCCAGCTCACCATTTGGTCGGGTGGCCACCGGGGAGCTGTTTTTT. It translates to CASSPFGRVATGELFF.

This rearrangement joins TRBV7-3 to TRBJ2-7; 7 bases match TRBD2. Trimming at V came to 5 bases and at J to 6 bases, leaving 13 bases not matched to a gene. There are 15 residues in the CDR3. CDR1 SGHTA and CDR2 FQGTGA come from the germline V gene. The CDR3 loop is CASSPGGGGSVEQYF. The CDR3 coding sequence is TGTGCCAGCAGCCCTGGGGGGGGAGGCTCGGTCGAGCAGTACTTC.

The CDR3 reads CASSEEARGRTETQYF. CDR3 coding DNA: TGTGCCAGCAGTGAAGAGGCCAGGGGAAGGACAGAGACCCAGTACTTC. This chain links TRBV6-1 with TRBJ2-5, with D perhaps TRBD1 (6 bases). The CDR3 totals 16 residues. With 1 base removed from V and 4 bases from J, the gap between germline ends came to 16 bases. The germline V gene encodes CDR1 MNHNS and CDR2 SASEGT.

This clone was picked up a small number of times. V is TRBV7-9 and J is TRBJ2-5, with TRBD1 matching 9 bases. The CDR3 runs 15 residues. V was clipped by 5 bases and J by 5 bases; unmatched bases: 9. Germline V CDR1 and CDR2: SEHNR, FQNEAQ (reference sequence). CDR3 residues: CASSTRQGGQETQYF. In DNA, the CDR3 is TGTGCCAGCAGCACAAGACAGGGGGGCCAGGAGACCCAGTACTTC.

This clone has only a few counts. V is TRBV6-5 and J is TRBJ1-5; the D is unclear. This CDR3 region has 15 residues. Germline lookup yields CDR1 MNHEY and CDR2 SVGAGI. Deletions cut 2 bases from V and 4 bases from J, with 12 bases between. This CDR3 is CASSYSKEINQPQHF. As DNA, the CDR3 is TGTGCCAGCAGTTACAGTAAGGAGATTAATCAGCCCCAGCATTTT.

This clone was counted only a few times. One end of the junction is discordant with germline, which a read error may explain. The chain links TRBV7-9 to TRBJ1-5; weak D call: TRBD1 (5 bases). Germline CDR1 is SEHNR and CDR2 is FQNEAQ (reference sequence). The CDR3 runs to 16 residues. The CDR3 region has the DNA TGTTCCAGCAGCGACGACAGCCTTTATAGCAATCAGCCCCAGAATTTT. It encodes CSSSDDSLYSNQPQNF. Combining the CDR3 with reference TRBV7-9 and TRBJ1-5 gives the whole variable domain DTGVSQNPRHKITKRGQNVTFRCDPISEHNRLYWYRQTLGQGPEFLTYFQNEAQLEKSRLLSDRFSAERPKGSFSTLEIQRTEQGDSAMYLCSSSDDSLYSNQPQNFGDGTRLSIL.

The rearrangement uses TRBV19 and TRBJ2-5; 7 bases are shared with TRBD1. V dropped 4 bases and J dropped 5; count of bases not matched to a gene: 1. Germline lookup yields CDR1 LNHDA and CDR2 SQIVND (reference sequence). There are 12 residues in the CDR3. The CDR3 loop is CASSTQGETQYF. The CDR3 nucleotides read TGTGCCAGTAGTACACAGGGGGAGACCCAGTACTTC.

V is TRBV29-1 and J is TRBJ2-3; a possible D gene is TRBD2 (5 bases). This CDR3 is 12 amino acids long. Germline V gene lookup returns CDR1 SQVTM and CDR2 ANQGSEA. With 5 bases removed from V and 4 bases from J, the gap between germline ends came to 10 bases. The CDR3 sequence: CSVWGDSDTQYF. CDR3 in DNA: TGCAGCGTTTGGGGAGATTCAGATACGCAGTATTTT.

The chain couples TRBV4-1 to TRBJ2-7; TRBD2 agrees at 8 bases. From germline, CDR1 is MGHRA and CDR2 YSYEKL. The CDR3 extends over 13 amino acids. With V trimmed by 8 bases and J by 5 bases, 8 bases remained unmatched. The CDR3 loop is CASGPGGGDEQYF. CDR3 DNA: TGCGCCAGCGGTCCGGGAGGGGGGGACGAGCAGTACTTC.

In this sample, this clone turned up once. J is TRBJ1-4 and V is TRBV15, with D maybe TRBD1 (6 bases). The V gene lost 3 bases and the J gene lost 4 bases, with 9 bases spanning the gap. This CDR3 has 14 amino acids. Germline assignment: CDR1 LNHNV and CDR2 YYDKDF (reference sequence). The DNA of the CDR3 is TGTGCCACCAGCAGGGGCAGGGGTAATGAAAAACTGTTTTTT. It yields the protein CATSRGRGNEKLFF.

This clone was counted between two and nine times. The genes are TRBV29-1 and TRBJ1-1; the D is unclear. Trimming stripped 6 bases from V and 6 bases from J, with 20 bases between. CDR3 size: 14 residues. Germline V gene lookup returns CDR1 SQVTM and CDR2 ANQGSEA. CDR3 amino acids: CSVRFAPFDSEAFF. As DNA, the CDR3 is TGCAGCGTCCGATTTGCGCCCTTCGATTCTGAAGCTTTCTTT.

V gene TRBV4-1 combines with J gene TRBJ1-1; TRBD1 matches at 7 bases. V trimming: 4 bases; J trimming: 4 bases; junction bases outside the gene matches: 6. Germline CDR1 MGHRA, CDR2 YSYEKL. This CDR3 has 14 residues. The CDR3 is CASSLQRQGTEAFF. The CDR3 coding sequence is TGCGCCAGCAGCCTTCAACGACAGGGCACTGAAGCTTTCTTT.

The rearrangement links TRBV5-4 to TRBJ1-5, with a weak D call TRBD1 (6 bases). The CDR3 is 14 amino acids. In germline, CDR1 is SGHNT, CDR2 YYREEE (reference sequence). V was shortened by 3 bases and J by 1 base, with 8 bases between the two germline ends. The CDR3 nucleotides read TGTGCCAGCAGCTCCCAGGGGAGCAATCAGCCCCAGCATTTT. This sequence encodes CASSSQGSNQPQHF.

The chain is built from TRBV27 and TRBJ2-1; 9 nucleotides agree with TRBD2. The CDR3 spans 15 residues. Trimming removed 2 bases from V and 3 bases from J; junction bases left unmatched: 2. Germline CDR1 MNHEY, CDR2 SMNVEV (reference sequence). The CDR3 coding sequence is TGTGCCAGCAGTTTAGCGGGGGGGGTCTACAATGAGCAGTTCTTC. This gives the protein CASSLAGGVYNEQFF.